The clone carrying this TCR beta chain was observed a single time. The antigen is not known. Generated by immunoSEQ multiplex PCR, the TCRdb table keeps only in-frame clones and is missing some. The table includes around 1.9 million clones, roughly 93% detected once. This sample was included in a study of shared clonotypes between healthy human individuals. Study information: Researchers assigned three CD4 naive, three CD4 memory, two CD8 naive and one CD8 memory plate to each donor.

Germline V CDR1 and CDR2: SNHLY, FYNNEI. V was clipped by 4 bases and J by 1 base, with 10 bases between them. This CDR3 is 14 amino acids long. Study results and limitations: Across a handful of donors, naive CD4 shared roughly 5%, naive CD8 3.5% to 4%, memory CD4 roughly 2.3%, memory CD8 0.4%. Among non-shared clonotypes, generation probabilities were lower than among those shared by all four donors.

CD45RO-negative, CCR7-positively selected cells formed the naive CD8 fraction, excluding terminally differentiated effector memory CD45RA+ cells. The donors, all of them Caucasian adults, lived in Nashville, Tennessee. The chain joins TRBV2 to TRBJ1-2; D unresolved. This sequence was found in a man younger than 35 in good health. Some clones in this sample may be carry-over from other donors' samples. Source material: naive CD8+ T cells from PBMCs. Here the CDR3 reads CASSVNGGNYGYTF. In DNA form, the CDR3 reads TGTGCCAGCAGTGTAAATGGCGGTAACTATGGCTACACCTTC.